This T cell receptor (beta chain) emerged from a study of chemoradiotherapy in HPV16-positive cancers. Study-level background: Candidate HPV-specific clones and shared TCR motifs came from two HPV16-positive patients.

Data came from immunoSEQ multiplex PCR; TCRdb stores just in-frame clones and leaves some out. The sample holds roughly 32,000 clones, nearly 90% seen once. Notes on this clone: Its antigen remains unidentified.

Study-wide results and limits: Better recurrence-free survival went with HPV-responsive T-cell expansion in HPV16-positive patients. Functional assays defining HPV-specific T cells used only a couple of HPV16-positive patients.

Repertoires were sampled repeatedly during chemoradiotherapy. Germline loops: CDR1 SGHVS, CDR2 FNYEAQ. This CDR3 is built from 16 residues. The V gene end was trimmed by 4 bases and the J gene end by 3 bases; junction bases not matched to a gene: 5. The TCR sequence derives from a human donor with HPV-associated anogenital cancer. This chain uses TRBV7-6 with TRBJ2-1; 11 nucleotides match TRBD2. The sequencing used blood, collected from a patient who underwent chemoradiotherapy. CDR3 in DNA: TGTGCCAGCAGCTCGGTAGCGGGGGGGCTCTACAATGAGCAGTTCTTC. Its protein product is CASSSVAGGLYNEQFF.